The rows below give T cell receptor beta chains drawn from one sample of a study of identical twins. MiXCR, applied by TCRdb to the 5' RACE reads, yields one record per CDR3 protein. Here the sample spans 200,000 to 250,000 distinct CDR3 sequences, over 12% being singletons. Sequenced material: memory (CD45RO+) T cells sorted from blood. These receptors were obtained from a woman aged 18-29 years in good health. Both conserved end residues are part of each CDR3. The order of the fields is V gene, clone size, D gene, J gene, CDR3 DNA, CDR3 protein. D genes are given only for firm matches. Expanded clones are given a class, and other clones once, few, many or no size at all.

v_gene: TRBV12-3/TRBV12-4
abundance: NA
d_gene: NA
j_gene: TRBJ1-4
CDR3nt: TGTGCCAGCAGTTTGGGGTATAGGGGAGAAAAACTGTTTTTT
CDR3aa: CASSLGYRGEKLFF

v_gene: TRBV12-3/TRBV12-4
abundance: many
d_gene: NA
j_gene: TRBJ2-7
CDR3nt: TGTGCCAGTGCCTGGAGCTCCTACGAGCAGTACTTC
CDR3aa: CASAWSSYEQYF

v_gene: TRBV12-3/TRBV12-4
abundance: many
d_gene: TRBD2
j_gene: TRBJ2-5
CDR3nt: TGTGCCAGCAGTAGGACCGGGACTAGCGGGTTGGAGACCCAGTACTTC
CDR3aa: CASSRTGTSGLETQYF

v_gene: TRBV18
abundance: many
d_gene: NA
j_gene: TRBJ1-1
CDR3nt: TGTGCCAGCTCAGGAGGGGTGAACACTGAAGCTTTCTTT
CDR3aa: CASSGGVNTEAFF

v_gene: TRBV20-1
abundance: few
d_gene: TRBD2
j_gene: TRBJ2-1
CDR3nt: TGCAGTGCTAGAGATGGGGGGGACGTGGGTGAGCAGTTCTTC
CDR3aa: CSARDGGDVGEQFF

v_gene: TRBV14
abundance: few
d_gene: TRBD2
j_gene: TRBJ2-3
CDR3nt: TGTGCCAGCAGCCAGGGACTAACCCAGTATTTT
CDR3aa: CASSQGLTQYF

v_gene: TRBV20-1
abundance: NA
d_gene: TRBD1
j_gene: TRBJ1-1
CDR3nt: TGCAGTGCTAAGACAGGGGGTAGGCTTGGTGCTTTCTTT
CDR3aa: CSAKTGGRLGAFF

v_gene: TRBV19
abundance: few
d_gene: TRBD2
j_gene: TRBJ2-3
CDR3nt: TGTGCCAGCAGGACTAGCGGGACAAGCACAGATACGCAGTATTTT
CDR3aa: CASRTSGTSTDTQYF

v_gene: TRBV6-1
abundance: NA
d_gene: NA
j_gene: TRBJ2-5
CDR3nt: TGTGCCAGCAGTCCCCAGGGACTCCCGGCAGAGACCCAGTACTTC
CDR3aa: CASSPQGLPAETQYF

v_gene: TRBV5-1
abundance: NA
d_gene: TRBD1
j_gene: TRBJ1-4
CDR3nt: TGCGCCAGCCGGGACAGACAAAATGAAAAACTGTTTTTT
CDR3aa: CASRDRQNEKLFF

v_gene: TRBV7-9
abundance: few
d_gene: NA
j_gene: TRBJ1-6
CDR3nt: TGTGCCAGCAGCCCCATGGGGGGTAATAATTCACCCCTCCACTTT
CDR3aa: CASSPMGGNNSPLHF

v_gene: TRBV10-2
abundance: few
d_gene: TRBD1
j_gene: TRBJ1-4
CDR3nt: TGCGCCAGCGCCTTAGGACAGGTTTCTAATGAAAAACTGTTTTTT
CDR3aa: CASALGQVSNEKLFF

v_gene: TRBV12-3/TRBV12-4
abundance: few
d_gene: TRBD1
j_gene: TRBJ1-2
CDR3nt: TGTGCCAGCAGGAACACAGGGGGCGCATATGGCTACACCTTC
CDR3aa: CASRNTGGAYGYTF

v_gene: TRBV5-1
abundance: few
d_gene: TRBD2
j_gene: TRBJ2-1
CDR3nt: TGCGCCAGCAGCTCGATGGGACTAACCCGAAACAATGAGCAGTTCTTC
CDR3aa: CASSSMGLTRNNEQFF

v_gene: TRBV6-2/TRBV6-3
abundance: NA
d_gene: NA
j_gene: TRBJ2-7
CDR3nt: TGTGCCAGCAGTCCTACACTGACGGGGACCTACGAGCAGTACTTC
CDR3aa: CASSPTLTGTYEQYF

v_gene: TRBV7-3
abundance: few
d_gene: TRBD2
j_gene: TRBJ2-1
CDR3nt: TGTGCCAGCAGCAGATACGGGGGGGCCCCCTACAATGAGCAGTTCTTC
CDR3aa: CASSRYGGAPYNEQFF

v_gene: TRBV20-1
abundance: NA
d_gene: NA
j_gene: TRBJ2-1
CDR3nt: TGCAGTGCTAGAGATGCGGGGACCTACAATGAGCAGTTCTTC
CDR3aa: CSARDAGTYNEQFF

v_gene: TRBV29-1
abundance: many
d_gene: NA
j_gene: TRBJ1-4
CDR3nt: TGCAGCGTTGCTCTGACCGGTGAAAAACTGTTTTTT
CDR3aa: CSVALTGEKLFF

v_gene: TRBV7-6
abundance: NA
d_gene: NA
j_gene: TRBJ2-5
CDR3nt: TGTGCCAGCAGCTTAGACTATGAGACCCAGTACTTC
CDR3aa: CASSLDYETQYF

v_gene: TRBV5-1
abundance: NA
d_gene: TRBD1
j_gene: TRBJ2-7
CDR3nt: TGCGCCAGCAGCTTGGGACAGGGGGGTCTTGGCGAGCAGTACTTC
CDR3aa: CASSLGQGGLGEQYF

v_gene: TRBV15
abundance: NA
d_gene: TRBD2
j_gene: TRBJ2-3
CDR3nt: TGTGCCACCAGCAGAGCTAGCGGGGGGGCAGATACGCAGTATTTT
CDR3aa: CATSRASGGADTQYF

v_gene: TRBV29-1
abundance: NA
d_gene: TRBD2
j_gene: TRBJ2-1
CDR3nt: TGCAGCGTTTTCCGAGCGGGGTATTCCAATGAGCAGTTCTTC
CDR3aa: CSVFRAGYSNEQFF

v_gene: TRBV20-1
abundance: NA
d_gene: TRBD1
j_gene: TRBJ2-7
CDR3nt: TGCAGTGCTACACGTCGCAGGGGGCGCCGGGGCGACGAGCAGTACTTC
CDR3aa: CSATRRRGRRGDEQYF

v_gene: TRBV7-2
abundance: many
d_gene: NA
j_gene: TRBJ2-7
CDR3nt: TGTGCCAGCAGCTTAACGTCGCAGACCTACGAGCAGTACTTC
CDR3aa: CASSLTSQTYEQYF

v_gene: TRBV6-1
abundance: few
d_gene: TRBD1
j_gene: TRBJ2-7
CDR3nt: TGTGCCAGCAGATCAGCAGGGACAGGGTTTGCTCACGAGCAGTACTTC
CDR3aa: CASRSAGTGFAHEQYF

v_gene: TRBV6-2/TRBV6-3
abundance: NA
d_gene: NA
j_gene: TRBJ2-2
CDR3nt: TGTGCCAGCAGCCCCGTCGGACTGACTACCCGGGAGCTGTTTTTT
CDR3aa: CASSPVGLTTRELFF

v_gene: TRBV20-1
abundance: NA
d_gene: TRBD2
j_gene: TRBJ2-1
CDR3nt: TGCAGTGCTAACGGACTAGCGGGGGTAAGGGGTGAGCAGTTCTTC
CDR3aa: CSANGLAGVRGEQFF

v_gene: TRBV29-1
abundance: many
d_gene: TRBD2
j_gene: TRBJ2-2
CDR3nt: TGCAGCGTTCTAGCGGGGAGCTACGCCGGGGAGCTGTTTTTT
CDR3aa: CSVLAGSYAGELFF

v_gene: TRBV3-1
abundance: NA
d_gene: NA
j_gene: TRBJ1-6
CDR3nt: TGTGCCAGCAACCGGAACTGGGGATACTCACCCCTCCACTTT
CDR3aa: CASNRNWGYSPLHF

v_gene: TRBV27
abundance: NA
d_gene: NA
j_gene: TRBJ1-6
CDR3nt: TGTGCCAGCAGTTTATCAAATCATCTGAATTCACCCCTCCACTTT
CDR3aa: CASSLSNHLNSPLHF

v_gene: TRBV5-6
abundance: few
d_gene: NA
j_gene: TRBJ1-6
CDR3nt: TGTGCCAGCAGCTTGAATCAGGAATCACCCCTCCACTTT
CDR3aa: CASSLNQESPLHF

v_gene: TRBV15
abundance: NA
d_gene: NA
j_gene: TRBJ2-3
CDR3nt: TGTGCCACCAGCCCTCGCCGGTGGGGGACAGATACGCAGTATTTT
CDR3aa: CATSPRRWGTDTQYF

v_gene: TRBV14
abundance: NA
d_gene: TRBD2
j_gene: TRBJ2-1
CDR3nt: TGTGCCAGCAGCCCACTCGGGACTAGCGGGTCGGGGGAGCAGTTCTTC
CDR3aa: CASSPLGTSGSGEQFF

v_gene: TRBV2
abundance: many
d_gene: TRBD1
j_gene: TRBJ1-5
CDR3nt: TGTGCCAGCCGGGACAGGGGGCAAAGTGGTCAGCCCCAGCATTTT
CDR3aa: CASRDRGQSGQPQHF

v_gene: TRBV6-2/TRBV6-3
abundance: NA
d_gene: NA
j_gene: TRBJ1-1
CDR3nt: TGTGCCAGCAGGAACATTCAGGGCAGGGTGGAAGCTTTCTTT
CDR3aa: CASRNIQGRVEAFF

v_gene: TRBV7-9
abundance: NA
d_gene: NA
j_gene: TRBJ1-5
CDR3nt: TGTGCCAGCAGCTACGGGGGAGATGGCCAGCCCCAGCATTTT
CDR3aa: CASSYGGDGQPQHF

v_gene: TRBV5-6
abundance: NA
d_gene: NA
j_gene: TRBJ2-7
CDR3nt: TGTGCCAGCAGCTTGGTACATATGGCAGGGCGCCCTCACGAGCAGTACTTC
CDR3aa: CASSLVHMAGRPHEQYF

v_gene: TRBV11-2
abundance: NA
d_gene: TRBD1
j_gene: TRBJ2-1
CDR3nt: TGTGCCAGCAGCCGCGGACAGGGATGGAATGAGCAGTTCTTC
CDR3aa: CASSRGQGWNEQFF

v_gene: TRBV2
abundance: many
d_gene: NA
j_gene: TRBJ1-5
CDR3nt: TGTGCCAGCAGTGGGGGAAATCAGCCCCAGCATTTT
CDR3aa: CASSGGNQPQHF

v_gene: TRBV9
abundance: NA
d_gene: TRBD1
j_gene: TRBJ2-4
CDR3nt: TGTGCCAGCACGGACAGGGAAAACATTCAGTACTTC
CDR3aa: CASTDRENIQYF

v_gene: TRBV5-6
abundance: few
d_gene: NA
j_gene: TRBJ2-1
CDR3nt: TGTGCCAGCAGCCCGGTTGACCCCTCCAATGAGCAGTTCTTC
CDR3aa: CASSPVDPSNEQFF

v_gene: TRBV20-1
abundance: few
d_gene: NA
j_gene: TRBJ2-6
CDR3nt: TGCAGTGCTAGAGATCGTGGTGTTGGGGCCAACGTCCTGACTTTC
CDR3aa: CSARDRGVGANVLTF

v_gene: TRBV27
abundance: few
d_gene: TRBD1
j_gene: TRBJ1-5
CDR3nt: TGTGCCAGCAGTCCGGGGCCAGGGGGATTCAATCAGCCCCAGCATTTT
CDR3aa: CASSPGPGGFNQPQHF

v_gene: TRBV4-3
abundance: NA
d_gene: NA
j_gene: TRBJ2-6
CDR3nt: TGCGCCAGCAGCCAAGATTCCGCTGGGGCCAACGTCCTGACTTTC
CDR3aa: CASSQDSAGANVLTF

v_gene: TRBV5-1
abundance: NA
d_gene: NA
j_gene: TRBJ2-3
CDR3nt: TGCGCCAGCAGAAGGGGTCAGAGCACAGATACGCAGTATTTT
CDR3aa: CASRRGQSTDTQYF

v_gene: TRBV7-9
abundance: few
d_gene: TRBD2
j_gene: TRBJ2-7
CDR3nt: TGTGCCAGCAGCTTATCGGGGGGTAACGAGCAGTACTTC
CDR3aa: CASSLSGGNEQYF

v_gene: TRBV20-1
abundance: few
d_gene: TRBD1
j_gene: TRBJ1-5
CDR3nt: TGCAGTGCTCAAAAGGGGGCCCTGCGGCATTTT
CDR3aa: CSAQKGALRHF

v_gene: TRBV20-1
abundance: NA
d_gene: TRBD2
j_gene: TRBJ2-1
CDR3nt: TGCAGTGCTAGAGATCAGCTAGCGGGGAACTACAATGAGCAGTTCTTC
CDR3aa: CSARDQLAGNYNEQFF

v_gene: TRBV12-3/TRBV12-4
abundance: NA
d_gene: NA
j_gene: TRBJ1-1
CDR3nt: TGTGCCAGCAGAGGGGACAATACGGGGGCTTTCTTT
CDR3aa: CASRGDNTGAFF

v_gene: TRBV5-1
abundance: NA
d_gene: NA
j_gene: TRBJ2-7
CDR3nt: TGCGCCAGCAGCCAAGGTTCAGGGCAAGAGCAGTACTTC
CDR3aa: CASSQGSGQEQYF